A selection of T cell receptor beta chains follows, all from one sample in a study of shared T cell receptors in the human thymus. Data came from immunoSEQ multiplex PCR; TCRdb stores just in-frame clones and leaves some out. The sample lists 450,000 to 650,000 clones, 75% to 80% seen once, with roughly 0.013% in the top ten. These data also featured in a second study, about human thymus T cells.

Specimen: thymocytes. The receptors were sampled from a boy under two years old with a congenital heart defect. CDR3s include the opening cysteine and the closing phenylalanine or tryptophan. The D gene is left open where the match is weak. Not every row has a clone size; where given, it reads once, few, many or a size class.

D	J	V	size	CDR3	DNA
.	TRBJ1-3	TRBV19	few	CASSFRDNRNTIYF	TGTGCCAGTAGTTTCCGGGACAACAGAAACACCATATATTTT
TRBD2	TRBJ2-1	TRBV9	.	CASSVRLAGASSYNEQFF	TGTGCCAGCAGCGTCCGGCTAGCGGGGGCGAGCTCCTACAATGAGCAGTTCTTC
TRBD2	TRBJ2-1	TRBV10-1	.	CASSGLAEVGEQFF	TGCGCCAGCAGTGGGCTAGCGGAGGTAGGGGAGCAGTTCTTC
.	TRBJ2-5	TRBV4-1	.	CASSPDRYQETQYF	TGCGCCAGCAGCCCAGACAGATACCAAGAGACCCAGTACTTC
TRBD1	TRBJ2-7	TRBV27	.	CASSLRTGRSYEQYF	TGTGCCAGCAGTTTACGGACAGGGAGATCCTACGAGCAGTACTTC
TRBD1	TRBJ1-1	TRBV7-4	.	CASSLGGQATNTEAFF	TGTGCCAGCAGCTTAGGGGGACAGGCAACGAACACTGAAGCTTTCTTT
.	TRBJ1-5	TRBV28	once	CASSLARFVVQGNQPQHF	TGTGCCAGCAGTTTAGCCCGGTTCGTTGTACAGGGCAATCAGCCCCAGCATTTT
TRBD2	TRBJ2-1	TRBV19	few	CASSIPGLAGAYNEQFF	TGTGCCAGTAGTATCCCGGGACTAGCGGGAGCCTACAATGAGCAGTTCTTC
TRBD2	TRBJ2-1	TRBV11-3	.	CASSLRRASGRYEQFF	TGTGCCAGCAGCTTACGGCGGGCTAGCGGGAGGTATGAGCAGTTCTTC
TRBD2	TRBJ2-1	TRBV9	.	CASSEGPTSGIYNEQFF	TGTGCCAGCAGCGAGGGCCCCACTAGCGGGATTTACAATGAGCAGTTCTTC
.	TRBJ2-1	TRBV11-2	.	CASSLSGRYNEQFF	TGTGCCAGCAGCTTAAGCGGGCGATACAATGAGCAGTTCTTC
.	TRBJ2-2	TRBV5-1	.	CASSPGEVPNTGELFF	TGCGCCAGCAGCCCTGGGGAGGTTCCGAACACCGGGGAGCTGTTTTTT
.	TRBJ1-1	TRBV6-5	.	CASSNQGPFGGEAFF	TGTGCCAGCAGTAATCAGGGGCCTTTCGGCGGTGAAGCTTTCTTT
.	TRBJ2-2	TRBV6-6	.	CASGLSRAGELFF	TGTGCCAGCGGCTTGTCGCGGGCCGGGGAGCTGTTTTTT
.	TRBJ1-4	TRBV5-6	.	CASSLQGVWEKLFF	TGTGCCAGCAGCTTGCAGGGCGTTTGGGAAAAACTGTTTTTT
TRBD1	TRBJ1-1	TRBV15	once	CATSRDVAGGVNTEAFF	TGTGCCACCAGCAGAGATGTGGCAGGGGGCGTAAACACTGAAGCTTTCTTT
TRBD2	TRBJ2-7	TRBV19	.	CASSTLLAGDTAVEQYF	TGTGCCAGTAGTACACTACTAGCGGGAGATACTGCGGTCGAGCAGTACTTC
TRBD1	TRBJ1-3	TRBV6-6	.	CASSLRGLLSGNTIYF	TGTGCCAGCAGTCTCAGGGGGCTCCTCTCTGGAAACACCATATATTTT
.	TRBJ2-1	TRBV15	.	CATSRAPAGYRGEQFF	TGTGCCACCAGCAGAGCGCCGGCCGGATACCGGGGTGAGCAGTTCTTC
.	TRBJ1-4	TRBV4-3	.	CASSQEGGAGDREKLFF	TGCGCCAGCAGCCAAGAAGGGGGGGCAGGGGATCGAGAAAAACTGTTTTTT
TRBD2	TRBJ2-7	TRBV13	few	CASSFRGSGAYEQYF	TGTGCCAGCAGCTTCCGGGGCAGCGGGGCCTACGAGCAGTACTTC
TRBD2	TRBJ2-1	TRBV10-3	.	CAISDPEREWRNEQFF	TGTGCCATCAGTGACCCCGAGCGGGAGTGGCGGAATGAGCAGTTCTTC
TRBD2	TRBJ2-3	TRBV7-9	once	CASSLAPGLAGADTQYF	TGTGCCAGCAGCTTAGCCCCGGGACTAGCGGGAGCAGATACGCAGTATTTT
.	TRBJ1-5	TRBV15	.	CATSRSGTANNQPQHF	TGTGCCACCAGCAGAAGCGGGACGGCCAACAATCAGCCCCAGCATTTT
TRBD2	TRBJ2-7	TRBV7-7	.	CASRLRRTSGRTDGLAGYEQYF	TGTGCTAGCAGATTACGACGGACCTCGGGCCGGACAGACGGACTAGCGGGCTACGAGCAGTACTTC
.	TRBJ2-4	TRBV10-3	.	CAALDGIQYF	TGTGCCGCTCTCGACGGGATTCAGTACTTC
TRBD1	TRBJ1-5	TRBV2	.	CASTNGTDSNQPQHF	TGTGCCAGCACCAATGGGACAGATAGCAATCAGCCCCAGCATTTT
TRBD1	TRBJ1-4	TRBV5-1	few	CASSPIPTGAGEKLFF	TGCGCCAGCAGCCCTATCCCCACAGGGGCGGGTGAAAAACTGTTTTTT
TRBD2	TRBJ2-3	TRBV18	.	CASSPHLAGGPGDTQYF	TGTGCCAGCTCACCACATCTAGCGGGAGGGCCGGGAGATACGCAGTATTTT
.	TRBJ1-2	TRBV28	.	CASSLSPGTPNGYTF	TGTGCCAGCAGCCTCTCGCCCGGGACACCTAATGGCTACACCTTC
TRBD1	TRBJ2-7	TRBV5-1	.	CASSPGTAPYEQYF	TGCGCCAGCAGTCCCGGGACAGCCCCATACGAGCAGTACTTC
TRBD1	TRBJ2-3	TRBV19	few	CASSIRGPSTDTQYF	TGTGCCAGTAGTATCAGGGGGCCCAGCACAGATACGCAGTATTTT
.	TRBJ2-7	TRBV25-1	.	CASSVGGWEQYF	TGTGCCAGCAGTGTTGGAGGATGGGAGCAGTACTTC
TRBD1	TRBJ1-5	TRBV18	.	CASSPKDRVGQPQHF	TGTGCCAGCTCACCTAAGGACAGGGTAGGTCAGCCCCAGCATTTT
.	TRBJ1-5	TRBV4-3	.	CASSPNRRGSNQPQHF	TGCGCCAGCAGCCCTAACCGCAGGGGAAGCAATCAGCCCCAGCATTTT
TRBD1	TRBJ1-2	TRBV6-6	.	CASRTSGQGNDYGYTF	TGTGCCAGCCGCACGTCGGGACAGGGGAACGACTATGGCTACACCTTC
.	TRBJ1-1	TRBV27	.	CASSPTGYWEGNTTEAFF	TGTGCCAGCAGTCCTACAGGTTATTGGGAGGGGAACACCACTGAAGCTTTCTTT
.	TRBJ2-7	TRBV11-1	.	CASSGGLGLDYEQYF	TGTGCCAGCAGCGGGGGGTTGGGGCTAGACTACGAGCAGTACTTC
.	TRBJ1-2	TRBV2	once	CASSEARVSRAYGYTF	TGTGCCAGCAGTGAAGCACGCGTTAGCAGGGCTTATGGCTACACCTTC
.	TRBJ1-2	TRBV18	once	CASSRGPNYGYTF	TGTGCCAGCTCACGGGGGCCGAACTATGGCTACACCTTC
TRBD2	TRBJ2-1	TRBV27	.	CASSFSYRTSGYNEQFF	TGTGCCAGCAGTTTCTCTTATCGGACTAGCGGTTACAATGAGCAGTTCTTC
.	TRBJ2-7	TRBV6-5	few	CASRGLHEQYF	TGTGCCAGCAGGGGGCTCCACGAGCAGTACTTC
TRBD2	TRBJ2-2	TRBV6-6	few	CASSYGTSGGTGELFF	TGTGCCAGCAGTTACGGGACTAGCGGGGGCACCGGGGAGCTGTTTTTT
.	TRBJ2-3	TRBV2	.	CAIPGHTDTQYF	TGTGCCATTCCGGGACATACAGATACGCAGTATTTT
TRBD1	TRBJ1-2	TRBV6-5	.	CASSYGQGARGYTF	TGTGCCAGCAGTTACGGACAGGGGGCGCGTGGCTACACCTTC
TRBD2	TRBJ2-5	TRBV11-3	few	CASSRGWREGKETQYF	TGTGCCAGCAGCCGAGGTTGGCGGGAGGGCAAAGAGACCCAGTACTTC
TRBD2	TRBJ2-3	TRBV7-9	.	CASSKPEGTTAVDTQYF	TGTGCCAGCAGCAAACCGGAAGGGACTACTGCGGTAGATACGCAGTATTTT
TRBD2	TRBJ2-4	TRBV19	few	CASSMWEGQEVIQYF	TGTGCCAGTAGTATGTGGGAGGGCCAGGAGGTCATTCAGTACTTC